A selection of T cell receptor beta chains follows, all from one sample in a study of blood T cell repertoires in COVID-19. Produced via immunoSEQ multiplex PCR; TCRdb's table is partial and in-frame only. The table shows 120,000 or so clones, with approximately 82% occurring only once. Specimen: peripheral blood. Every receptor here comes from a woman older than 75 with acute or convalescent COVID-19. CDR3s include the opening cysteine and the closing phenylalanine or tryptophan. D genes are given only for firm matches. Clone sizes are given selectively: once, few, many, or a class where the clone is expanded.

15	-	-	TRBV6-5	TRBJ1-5	TGTGCCAGCAGTCACCGGGGGGTTAGCAATCAGCCCCAGCATTTT	CASSHRGVSNQPQHF
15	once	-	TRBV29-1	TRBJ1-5	TGCAGCGTTGCGGATCGACTCGGACAAAATCAGCCCCAGCATTTT	CSVADRLGQNQPQHF
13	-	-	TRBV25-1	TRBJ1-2	TGTGCCATCCATGTCCACTTCCCCTATGGCTACACCTTC	CAIHVHFPYGYTF
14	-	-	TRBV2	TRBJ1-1	TGTGCCAGCAGTGAAGGGAGGATCTACACTGAAGCTTTCTTT	CASSEGRIYTEAFF
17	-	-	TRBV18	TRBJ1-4	TGTGCCAGCTCACCATTCACCTCAGGGTTGACTAATGAAAAACTGTTTTTT	CASSPFTSGLTNEKLFF
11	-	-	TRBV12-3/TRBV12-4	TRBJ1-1	TGTGCCAGCAAAACAGGGACTGAAGCTTTCTTT	CASKTGTEAFF
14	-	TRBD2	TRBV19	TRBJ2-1	TGTGCCAGGATAAGACTAGCGGGAATGAATGAGCAGTTCTTC	CARIRLAGMNEQFF
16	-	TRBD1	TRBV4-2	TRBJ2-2	TGTGCCAGCAGACCCGACAGGGGATGGGTGAGCGGGGAGCTGTTTTTT	CASRPDRGWVSGELFF
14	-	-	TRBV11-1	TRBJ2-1	TGTGCCAGCAGCTTAGCGGAGTTCTACAATGAGCAGTTCTTC	CASSLAEFYNEQFF
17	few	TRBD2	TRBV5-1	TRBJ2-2	TGCGCCAGCAGCTGGTCTTTAGCGGGGGATCAAGCCGGGGAGCTGTTTTTT	CASSWSLAGDQAGELFF
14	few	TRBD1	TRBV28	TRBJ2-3	TGTGCCAGCAGTTTATTCCGGGACAGTAATACGCAGTATTTT	CASSLFRDSNTQYF
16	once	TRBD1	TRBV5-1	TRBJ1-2	TGCGCCAGCAGCCCCGGACAGGGGGCGGTAGTTTATGGCTACACCTTC	CASSPGQGAVVYGYTF
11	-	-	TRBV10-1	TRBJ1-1	TGCGCCAGCAGTGAGGGTGTTAGCGCTTTCTTT	CASSEGVSAFF
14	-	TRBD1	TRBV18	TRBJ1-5	TGTGCCAGCTCACCGACAGGGGGCAGTCAGCCCCAGCATTTT	CASSPTGGSQPQHF
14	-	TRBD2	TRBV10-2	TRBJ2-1	TGCGCCACCTCGACTAGCGGGGCTGACAATGAGCAGTTCTTC	CATSTSGADNEQFF
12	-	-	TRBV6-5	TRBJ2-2	TGTGCCAGCAGGAGTACCACCGGGGAGCTGTTTTTT	CASRSTTGELFF
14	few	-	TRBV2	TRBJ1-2	TGTGCCAGCAGATTGACGGACAGCTCCTATGGCTACACCTTC	CASRLTDSSYGYTF
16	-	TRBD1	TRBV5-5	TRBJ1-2	TGTGCCAGCACCACCCTGGCGGACAGGGTCTATGAAGGCTACACCTTC	CASTTLADRVYEGYTF
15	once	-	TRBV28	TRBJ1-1	TGTGCCAGCATAAGGAGGGGACTGTTGAACACTGAAGCTTTCTTT	CASIRRGLLNTEAFF
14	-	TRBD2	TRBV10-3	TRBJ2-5	TGTGCCACCACGACTAGCGGGGGTGGAGAGACCCAGTACTTC	CATTTSGGGETQYF
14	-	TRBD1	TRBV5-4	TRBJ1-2	TGTGCCAGCAGCCATCCCGGGACAGGGAATGGCTACACCTTC	CASSHPGTGNGYTF
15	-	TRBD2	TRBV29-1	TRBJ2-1	TGCAGCGTTGGGCGGGGAGGGGCGGCCTACAATGAGCAGTTCTTC	CSVGRGGAAYNEQFF
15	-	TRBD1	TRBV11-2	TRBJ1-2	TGTGCCAGCAGCTTACAGGGGGCGTCGGACTATGGCTACACCTTC	CASSLQGASDYGYTF
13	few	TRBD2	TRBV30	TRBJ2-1	TGTGCCTGGAGCATAACTAGCGGGGGGCGTCAGTTCTTC	CAWSITSGGRQFF
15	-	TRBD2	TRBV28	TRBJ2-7	TGTGCCAGCAGTTTTGGGGGGCTAGCGGGAGTCGAGCAGTACTTC	CASSFGGLAGVEQYF
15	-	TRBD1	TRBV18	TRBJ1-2	TGTGCCAGCTCACCGACAGGGGGAAAAAACTATGGCTACACCTTC	CASSPTGGKNYGYTF
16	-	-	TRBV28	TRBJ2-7	TGTGCCAGCAGTAATGCGGTTCTTCAGGGGATATACGAGCAGTACTTC	CASSNAVLQGIYEQYF
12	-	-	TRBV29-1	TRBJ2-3	TGCAGCGCCCAGGTCCAGACAGATACGCAGTATTTT	CSAQVQTDTQYF
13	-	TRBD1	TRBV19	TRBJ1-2	TGTGCCAGTAAGGGACAGGAGGACTATGGCTACACCTTC	CASKGQEDYGYTF
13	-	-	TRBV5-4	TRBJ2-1	TGTGCCAGCAGTCCGCGGGACCACAATGAGCAGTTCTTC	CASSPRDHNEQFF
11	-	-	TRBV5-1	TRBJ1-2	TGCGCCAGCGGCGGGTTCTATGGCTACACCTTC	CASGGFYGYTF
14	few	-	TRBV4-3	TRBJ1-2	TGCGCCAGCAGCCAAGATGGTGGGGGGTACGGCTACACCTTC	CASSQDGGGYGYTF
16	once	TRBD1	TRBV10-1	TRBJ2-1	TGCGCCAGCAGTGACTGGACAGGGGGCGGCTACAATGAGCAGTTCTTC	CASSDWTGGGYNEQFF
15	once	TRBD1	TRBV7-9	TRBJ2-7	TGTGCCAGCAGCCCGACAGGGGGGGGTTCCTACGAGCAGTACTTC	CASSPTGGGSYEQYF
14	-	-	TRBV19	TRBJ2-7	TGTGCCAGTAGTTCCGGGAGCCGCGAATACGAGCAGTACTTC	CASSSGSREYEQYF
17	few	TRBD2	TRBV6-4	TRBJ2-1	TGTGCCAGCAGTGACGGACTAGCGGGGGGAATATACAATGAGCAGTTCTTC	CASSDGLAGGIYNEQFF
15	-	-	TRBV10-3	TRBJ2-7	TGTGCCATCAGTGCTAGCGCTACGAGCTCCTACGAGCAGTACTTC	CAISASATSSYEQYF
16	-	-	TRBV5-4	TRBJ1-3	TGTGCCAGCAGCTCCGGGAATACCATCTCTGGAAACACCATATATTTT	CASSSGNTISGNTIYF
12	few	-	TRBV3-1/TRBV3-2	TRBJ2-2	TGTGCCAGCACCCGGGGAGAAAGGGAGCTGTTTTTT	CASTRGERELFF
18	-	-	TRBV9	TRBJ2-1	TGTGCCAGCAGCGTAGCATCGACTGCGGGACCAGGCTACAATGAGCAGTTCTTC	CASSVASTAGPGYNEQFF
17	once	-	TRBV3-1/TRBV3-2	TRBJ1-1	TGTGCCAGCAGCCAAGTCTTTGCGGACGGGGGAGCGACTGAAGCTTTCTTT	CASSQVFADGGATEAFF
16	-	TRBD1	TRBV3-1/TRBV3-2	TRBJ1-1	TGTGCCAGCAGCCAAGCTCCAGGGGGGACGGGAACTGAAGCTTTCTTT	CASSQAPGGTGTEAFF
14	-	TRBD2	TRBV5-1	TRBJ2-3	TGCGCCAGCCATCTAACTAGCGGGGAAGATACGCAGTATTTT	CASHLTSGEDTQYF
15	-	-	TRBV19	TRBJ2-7	TGTGCCAGTAGTGACCGCGGGGGCCTGTCAGTCGAGCAGTACTTC	CASSDRGGLSVEQYF
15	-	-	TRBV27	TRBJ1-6	TGTGCCAGCCAGCCTTGGAGCTCCTATAATTCACCCCTCCACTTT	CASQPWSSYNSPLHF
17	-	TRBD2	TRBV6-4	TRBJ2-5	TGTGCCAGCACGCACGATGGTTGGCGGGGGGGCCGGGAGACCCAGTACTTC	CASTHDGWRGGRETQYF
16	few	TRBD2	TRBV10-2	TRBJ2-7	TGCGCCGGAACGATTCGTGGGACTAGCGGGGCCTACGAGCAGTACTTC	CAGTIRGTSGAYEQYF
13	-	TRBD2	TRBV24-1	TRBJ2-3	TGTGCCACCTCAGCGGGGGGGCCTGGTACGCAGTATTTT	CATSAGGPGTQYF
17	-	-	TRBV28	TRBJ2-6	TGTGCCAGCAGTTCTTCCGTGACAGTCTCTGGGGCCAACGTCCTGACTTTC	CASSSSVTVSGANVLTF
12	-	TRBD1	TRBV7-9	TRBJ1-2	TGTGCCAGCAGCCGGGACAGCTATGGCTACACCTTC	CASSRDSYGYTF
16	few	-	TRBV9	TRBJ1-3	TGTGCCAGCAGCGCGGATACAGGGTTCTCTGGAAACACCATATATTTT	CASSADTGFSGNTIYF
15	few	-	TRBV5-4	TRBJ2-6	TGTGCCAGCAGCTTGGACCGGGCTGGGGCCAACGTCCTGACTTTC	CASSLDRAGANVLTF
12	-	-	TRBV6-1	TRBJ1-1	TGTGCCAGCAGGAACTCGGGCACTGAAGCTTTCTTT	CASRNSGTEAFF
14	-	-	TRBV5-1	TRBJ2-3	TGCGCCAGCAGCTTGGGACAGTTCACAGATACGCAGTATTTT	CASSLGQFTDTQYF
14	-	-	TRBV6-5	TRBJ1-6	TGTGCCAGCAGTTATGTGCGATATAATTCACCCCTCCACTTT	CASSYVRYNSPLHF
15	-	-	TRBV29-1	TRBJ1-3	TGCAGCGTTGAAGATCATCCAGGGACAGGAAACACCATATATTTT	CSVEDHPGTGNTIYF
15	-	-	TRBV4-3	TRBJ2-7	TGCGCCAGCAGCCAAGGGGCGCGGGCCGCCTACGAGCAGTACTTC	CASSQGARAAYEQYF
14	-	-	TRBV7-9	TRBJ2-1	TGTGCCAGCAGCTTAATTGGCGGCAAAACAGAGCAGTTCTTC	CASSLIGGKTEQFF
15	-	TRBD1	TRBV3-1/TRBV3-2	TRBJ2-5	TGTGCCAGCAGCCAAGCGACAGGGGGCTGGGAGACCCAGTACTTC	CASSQATGGWETQYF